These T cell receptor beta chains were read from a single sample in a study of cytomegalovirus exposure and HLA in healthy donors. The repertoire was sequenced with immunoSEQ multiplex PCR; TCRdb's copy has only in-frame clones and lacks some. Of about 150,000 clones listed, 78% are singletons. Sequencing input: PBMCs. The receptors come from a man between 35 and 55 years old in good health and CMV-seropositive. Each CDR3 is given with its conserved first and last residue. The D gene is left open where the match is weak. Not all rows give a size; the values are once, few, many and, for expanded clones, a class.

V	D	J	size	DNA	CDR3
TRBV7-9	-	TRBJ2-1	-	TGTGCCAGCACCAATCCCGGACAAACCTCCTACAATGAGCAGTTCTTC	CASTNPGQTSYNEQFF
TRBV18	-	TRBJ2-1	-	TGTGCCAGCTCACCACCCGCCAGCGGGTACAATGAGCAGTTCTTC	CASSPPASGYNEQFF
TRBV5-1	-	TRBJ2-7	-	TGCGCCAGCAGCTTGGGCCGGGAGACATTCAACGAGCAGTACTTC	CASSLGRETFNEQYF
TRBV7-8	-	TRBJ1-1	-	TGTGCCAGCAGCTTATACGGGGGTGACACTGAAGCTTTCTTT	CASSLYGGDTEAFF
TRBV10-3	TRBD2	TRBJ2-7	-	TGTGCCATCAGTGAAAGGACTAGCGGGAGGATGAACGAGCAGTACTTC	CAISERTSGRMNEQYF
TRBV29-1	-	TRBJ2-7	-	TGCAGCGTTGAAGATCACGGGAGAAGGGTGTACTTC	CSVEDHGRRVYF
TRBV2	TRBD2	TRBJ2-1	-	TGTGCCAGCAGTGCGGGACTAGCGGGAGGGCCTAATGAGCAGTTCTTC	CASSAGLAGGPNEQFF
TRBV7-9	TRBD2	TRBJ2-3	-	TGTGCCAGCAGCCCCCCGGGACTAGCGGGAGCGGATACGCAGTATTTT	CASSPPGLAGADTQYF
TRBV4-1	-	TRBJ1-1	-	TGCGCCAGCAGCCAAGATCGGGCGGCAGGGGCGAACACTGAAGCTTTCTTT	CASSQDRAAGANTEAFF
TRBV7-3	-	TRBJ2-1	-	TGTGCCAGCAGCCGATCCGGGGGAAAAATTTATGAGCAGTTCTTC	CASSRSGGKIYEQFF
TRBV19	TRBD1	TRBJ2-1	-	TGTGCCAGTAAATCGACAGGGTCGGCTGGCAATGAGCAGTTCTTC	CASKSTGSAGNEQFF
TRBV28	-	TRBJ1-2	-	TGTGCCAGCAGTTGGAGATCTAACTATGGCTACACCTTC	CASSWRSNYGYTF
TRBV10-3	-	TRBJ1-6	-	TGTGCCATCAGTGATAGACAGGATGGTTCACCCCTCCACTTT	CAISDRQDGSPLHF
TRBV7-7	TRBD2	TRBJ2-5	-	TGTGCCAGCAGCTTAGCGACTAGCGGGAAAGGGACCCAGTACTTC	CASSLATSGKGTQYF
TRBV9	-	TRBJ2-3	-	TGTGCCAGCAGGGGATCGGGGGGCACAGATACGCAGTATTTT	CASRGSGGTDTQYF
TRBV7-3	-	TRBJ2-1	-	TGTGCCAGCAGCAGGACAGCGACTAGCCGATTCGATTACAATGAGCAGTTCTTC	CASSRTATSRFDYNEQFF
TRBV5-1	TRBD1	TRBJ1-1	-	TGCGCCAGCAGCACCGACAGGGGGAACACTGAAGCTTTCTTT	CASSTDRGNTEAFF
TRBV5-4	TRBD2	TRBJ2-5	-	TGTGCCAGCAGCCCCTTAAGGACTAGCGGGAGGGGGGGAGAGACCCAGTACTTC	CASSPLRTSGRGGETQYF
TRBV19	-	TRBJ1-2	-	TGTGCCAGTAGTATGTCCGCGTATTATGGCTACACCTTC	CASSMSAYYGYTF
TRBV9	TRBD1	TRBJ2-3	-	TGTGCCAGCAGCGGGAGGAAGACAGGGTCAGATACGCAGTATTTT	CASSGRKTGSDTQYF
TRBV11-3	-	TRBJ2-3	few	TGTGCCAGCAGCCCCGACAACACAGATACGCAGTATTTT	CASSPDNTDTQYF
TRBV7-2	TRBD2	TRBJ2-1	-	TGTGCCAGCAGCTACGGGACTAACAATGAGCAGTTCTTC	CASSYGTNNEQFF
TRBV6-5	-	TRBJ2-7	-	TGTGCCAGCAGTTACTCAACAGCCCAGTCCCTTTACGAGCAGTACTTC	CASSYSTAQSLYEQYF
TRBV30	-	TRBJ2-5	-	TGTGCCTGGGCGACAGGAAGTTACCAAGAGACCCAGTACTTC	CAWATGSYQETQYF
TRBV14	-	TRBJ2-3	-	TGTGCCAGCAGCCAAGTCGTTGCAGATACGCAGTATTTT	CASSQVVADTQYF
TRBV5-4	TRBD1	TRBJ1-2	-	TGTGCCAGCAGCTCGGGACAGGGGAGGTATGGCTACACCTTC	CASSSGQGRYGYTF
TRBV5-1	-	TRBJ1-4	-	TGCGCCAGCAGCTCCGGGGGGAAGGGTGAAAAACTGTTTTTT	CASSSGGKGEKLFF
TRBV4-1	-	TRBJ2-7	-	TGCGCCAGCAGCCAAGATTGGGCAGAAGCCTACGAGCAGTACTTC	CASSQDWAEAYEQYF
TRBV6-5	TRBD2	TRBJ2-7	-	TGTGCCAGCAGGCTAGCGGGAGGCTCCTACGAGCAGTACTTC	CASRLAGGSYEQYF
TRBV5-1	TRBD2	TRBJ2-2	-	TGCGCCAGCACGGGGGCTAGCGGGAGGGTCCGGACCGGGGAGCTGTTTTTT	CASTGASGRVRTGELFF
TRBV27	-	TRBJ2-7	-	TGTGCCAGCAGTCCCTACGACAGTTACGAGCAGTACTTC	CASSPYDSYEQYF
TRBV27	TRBD2	TRBJ2-2	-	TGTGCCAGCAGTCCGGGGACTAGCGGCCTTAACACCGGGGAGCTGTTTTTT	CASSPGTSGLNTGELFF
TRBV11-3	TRBD1	TRBJ1-1	-	TGTGCCAGCAGCCAGGGGGGACACCCGAACACTGAAGCTTTCTTT	CASSQGGHPNTEAFF
TRBV5-1	TRBD2	TRBJ2-3	once	TGCGCCAGCAGCCCGGGACTAGCGGGAGGGCCGTCAGATACGCAGTATTTT	CASSPGLAGGPSDTQYF
TRBV5-6	TRBD1	TRBJ2-5	-	TGTGCCAGCAGCTTGTTTTTATTCGGACAGGGGTTGGAGACCCAGTACTTC	CASSLFLFGQGLETQYF
TRBV29-1	TRBD1	TRBJ2-5	-	TGCAGCGTTCTCAGGGGGTCAGAGACCCAGTACTTC	CSVLRGSETQYF
TRBV19	TRBD2	TRBJ2-7	-	TGTGCCAGTAGTATCGGGGGGTCGGGCTCCTACGAGCAGTACTTC	CASSIGGSGSYEQYF
TRBV27	-	TRBJ1-2	-	TGTGCCAGCAGTTTATCGACAGGAGCCAACTATGGCTACACCTTC	CASSLSTGANYGYTF
TRBV5-1	-	TRBJ2-1	-	TGCGCCAGCAGCTTGGCCGTGGGGGGGCCCGGCTACAATGAGCAGTTCTTC	CASSLAVGGPGYNEQFF
TRBV5-5	TRBD2	TRBJ2-1	-	TGTGCCAGCAGCTGGACTAGCGGGAGGGGATACAATGAGCAGTTCTTC	CASSWTSGRGYNEQFF
TRBV30	-	TRBJ2-7	once	TGTGGCGGAGAGGGGGGGGGCGAGCAGTACTTC	CGGEGGGEQYF